This T cell receptor (beta chain) was found in a study of cytomegalovirus exposure and HLA in healthy donors. Only in-frame clones appear in the TCRdb table, and some are missing; sequencing was by immunoSEQ multiplex PCR. The sample holds 140,000 to 150,000 clones; roughly 87% are singletons and the top ten take roughly 4.8%. Germline CDR1 is LNHDA and CDR2 is SQIVND (reference sequence). CDR3 size: 15 residues. V gave up 6 bases and J gave up 2 bases, with 17 bases separating them. In the case of this clone: Its antigen remains unidentified.

Study-level findings and limits: Rarity characterized most TCR sequences, yet some public TCRs appeared in many donors. Researchers catalogued around 150 TCR beta chains as cytomegalovirus-associated. The classifier reportedly diagnosed cytomegalovirus status with high sensitivity and specificity.

Material for sequencing was PBMCs. The clonotype comes from a man aged 18 to 29 in good health and CMV-seropositive. The gene calls are TRBV19 and TRBJ2-7; the D gene is possibly TRBD2 (6 bases). CDR3 in DNA: TGTGCCAGTAGCCCGGGACTTCCGAGGGCCTACGAGCAGTACTTC. Protein sequence: CASSPGLPRAYEQYF.